Listed below are T cell receptor delta chains from one sample, sequenced in a study of delta chains in infants with herpesvirus infections. TCRdb re-called clones from the RT-PCR reads using CATT. Found here are 750 to 1,000 delta-chain clones, 8.5% to 9.5% of them singletons; the top ten hold 4.5% to 7%. The sample here was peripheral blood, taken at time point 2 of longitudinal follow-up. These receptors all come from a human donor who was a Ugandan infant, either HIV-exposed or HIV-unexposed (not recorded which). The CDR3 runs from the conserved cysteine through the conserved F or W. The order of the fields is D gene, V gene, clone size, J gene, CDR3 DNA, CDR3 protein. A D gene is named only where the DNA matches it firmly. Clone size is shown for a subset of rows, as once, few, many or a class of expanded clone.

d_call: TRDD3
v_call: TRDV2
clone_size: few
j_call: TRDJ1
cdr3_nt: TGTGCCTGTGACACGCTGGGGGGTACCGACGCTAAACTCATCTTT
cdr3_aa: CACDTLGGTDAKLIF

d_call: TRDD3
v_call: TRDV2
clone_size: medium-sized
j_call: TRDJ3
cdr3_nt: TGTGCCTGTGACACCTGGGGGATAAAAAGCTCCTGGGACACCCGACAGATGTTTTTC
cdr3_aa: CACDTWGIKSSWDTRQMFF

d_call: TRDD3
v_call: TRDV2
clone_size: large
j_call: TRDJ1
cdr3_nt: TGTGCCTGTGACACCGGAGTGGTCTCACTACTGGGGGATGTAGGTACCGATAAACTCATCTTT
cdr3_aa: CACDTGVVSLLGDVGTDKLIF

d_call: -
v_call: TRDV1
clone_size: large
j_call: TRDJ1
cdr3_nt: TGTGCTCTTGGGGAACTGGGCAGGCTCATGCTTTGGGGATCGTACACCGATAAACTCATCTTT
cdr3_aa: CALGELGRLMLWGSYTDKLIF

d_call: TRDD3
v_call: TRDV2
clone_size: large
j_call: TRDJ3
cdr3_nt: TGTGCCTGTGACAACACTGGGGGATGGAGCTCCTGGGACACCCGACAGATGTTTTTC
cdr3_aa: CACDNTGGWSSWDTRQMFF

d_call: -
v_call: TRDV1
clone_size: large
j_call: TRDJ1
cdr3_nt: TGTGCTCTTGGGGAACTGGGCCTACCCCTACTGTTCTGGACCGATAAACTCATCTTT
cdr3_aa: CALGELGLPLLFWTDKLIF

d_call: TRDD3
v_call: TRDV1
clone_size: large
j_call: TRDJ1
cdr3_nt: TGTGCTCTTGGGGAACTCGTCCCACGCCCCGGGGGATACACCGATAAACTCATCTTT
cdr3_aa: CALGELVPRPGGYTDKLIF

d_call: -
v_call: TRDV1
clone_size: large
j_call: TRDJ1
cdr3_nt: TGTGCTCTTGGGGAACCCATCTCCCTACCTCATGTAGTAAGGTACACCGATAAACTCATCTTT
cdr3_aa: CALGEPISLPHVVRYTDKLIF

d_call: TRDD3
v_call: TRDV1
clone_size: large
j_call: TRDJ1
cdr3_nt: TGTGCTCTTGGGGTCATTCCTACAGGGCTGGTGGACTGGGGGATACGAGATAAACTCATCTTT
cdr3_aa: CALGVIPTGLVDWGIRDKLIF

d_call: -
v_call: TRDV1
clone_size: large
j_call: TRDJ1
cdr3_nt: TGTGCTCTTGGGGAACCTATCGCTTCCTCACCCTTACTGGGGTTCTCTTACACCGATAAACTCATCTTT
cdr3_aa: CALGEPIASSPLLGFSYTDKLIF

d_call: -
v_call: TRDV2
clone_size: large
j_call: TRDJ1
cdr3_nt: TGTGCCTGTGACACTATGCTTGGGGATCACCATAAACTCATCTTT
cdr3_aa: CACDTMLGDHHKLIF

d_call: TRDD3
v_call: TRDV2
clone_size: medium-sized
j_call: TRDJ3
cdr3_nt: TGTGCCTGTGACGCCGTACTGGGGGATACCCCCTGGGACACCCGACAGATGTTTTTC
cdr3_aa: CACDAVLGDTPWDTRQMFF

d_call: -
v_call: TRDV2
clone_size: large
j_call: TRDJ1
cdr3_nt: TGTGCCTGTGACACCGTGGGGATGAGTGGCGCCGATAAACTCATCTTT
cdr3_aa: CACDTVGMSGADKLIF

d_call: -
v_call: TRAV29/DV5
clone_size: large
j_call: TRDJ1
cdr3_nt: TGTGCAGCAGCCTTCCCGGTGGTGTGTGGCCCTCCGTACACCGATAAACTCATCTTT
cdr3_aa: CAAAFPVVCGPPYTDKLIF

d_call: -
v_call: TRDV1
clone_size: large
j_call: TRDJ1
cdr3_nt: TGTGCTCTTGGGGAACTACTTTGGGCCTTCCTACTCGGGAATGTACCTGGGGGACCTCCTCACACCGATAAACTCATCTTT
cdr3_aa: CALGELLWAFLLGNVPGGPPHTDKLIF

d_call: TRDD3
v_call: TRDV2
clone_size: large
j_call: TRDJ1
cdr3_nt: TGTGCCTGTGACACCGGTGGCCGTCCTATACTGGGGGACCCACCGTACACCGATAAACTCATCTTT
cdr3_aa: CACDTGGRPILGDPPYTDKLIF

d_call: -
v_call: TRDV1
clone_size: few
j_call: TRDJ1
cdr3_nt: TGTGCTCTTGGGGAAGTGAGGAGACCCTCGGTGGGTACCGATAAACTCATCTTT
cdr3_aa: CALGEVRRPSVGTDKLIF

d_call: TRDD3
v_call: TRDV2
clone_size: few
j_call: TRDJ1
cdr3_nt: TGTGCCTGTGACCCCCTGTACTGGGGAGACACCGATAAACTCATCTTT
cdr3_aa: CACDPLYWGDTDKLIF

d_call: TRDD3
v_call: TRDV2
clone_size: large
j_call: TRDJ3
cdr3_nt: TGTGCCTGTGTCCCCGTACTGGGGGATACTAGATCCTGGGACACCCGACAGATGTTTTTC
cdr3_aa: CACVPVLGDTRSWDTRQMFF

d_call: TRDD3
v_call: TRDV1
clone_size: few
j_call: TRDJ1
cdr3_nt: TGTGCTCTTGGGGACGCGGGCCTCCGGTCAACTACTGGGGGCCGTCTCTTGGATAACACCGATAAACTCATCTTT
cdr3_aa: CALGDAGLRSTTGGRLLDNTDKLIF

d_call: TRDD3
v_call: TRAV38-2/DV8
clone_size: -
j_call: TRDJ1
cdr3_nt: TGTGCTTATAGGAGGTCGTCGCACTGGGGGATACGAAGGACCGATAAACTCATCTTT
cdr3_aa: CAYRRSSHWGIRRTDKLIF

d_call: -
v_call: TRDV1
clone_size: -
j_call: TRDJ1
cdr3_nt: TGTGCTCTTGCCGAGCCGTACGATCGTTCCACTGGGAGATCTTACACCGATAAACTCATCTTT
cdr3_aa: CALAEPYDRSTGRSYTDKLIF

d_call: -
v_call: TRDV1
clone_size: -
j_call: TRDJ1
cdr3_nt: TGTGCTCTTGGGGAACTCACCCTTGTCGATAAACTCATCTTT
cdr3_aa: CALGELTLVDKLIF

d_call: -
v_call: TRDV1
clone_size: large
j_call: TRDJ1
cdr3_nt: TGTGCTCTTGGGGATCTTCCCGATAAACTCATCTTT
cdr3_aa: CALGDLPDKLIF

d_call: -
v_call: TRDV1
clone_size: large
j_call: TRDJ2
cdr3_nt: TGTGCTCTTGGGCCCCCGGCCTTCCTATGGGTCCGGGATGGGGGACCCTTGACAGCACAACTCTTCTTT
cdr3_aa: CALGPPAFLWVRDGGPLTAQLFF

d_call: TRDD3
v_call: TRDV2
clone_size: large
j_call: TRDJ1
cdr3_nt: TGTGCCTGTGACTCCCTTGGGGATAGGCGTGATAAACTCATCTTT
cdr3_aa: CACDSLGDRRDKLIF

d_call: TRDD3
v_call: TRDV1
clone_size: few
j_call: TRDJ1
cdr3_nt: TGTGCTCTTGGGGAACTCTACCGCGGCGCTGGGGGAAACACCGATAAACTCATCTTT
cdr3_aa: CALGELYRGAGGNTDKLIF

d_call: TRDD3
v_call: TRDV1
clone_size: large
j_call: TRDJ1
cdr3_nt: TGTGCTCTTGGGGAACCTTATTTCCGTAGGGGGGATCCATTCACCGATAAACTCATCTTT
cdr3_aa: CALGEPYFRRGDPFTDKLIF

d_call: TRDD3
v_call: TRDV2
clone_size: large
j_call: TRDJ1
cdr3_nt: TGTGCCTGTGACACCGGTGGGCTACTGGGGGATATTATTGGTAAACTCATCTTT
cdr3_aa: CACDTGGLLGDIIGKLIF

d_call: -
v_call: TRDV1
clone_size: medium-sized
j_call: TRDJ1
cdr3_nt: TGTGCTCTTGGGGATCTCCTTCCTATCTGGGGGATTCCCTTACCCACCGATAAACTCATCTTT
cdr3_aa: CALGDLLPIWGIPLPTDKLIF

d_call: -
v_call: TRDV1
clone_size: large
j_call: TRDJ1
cdr3_nt: TGTGCTCTTGGGGATTGTGAACCATGTTTGGGGATTCCCCCATACACCGATAAACTCATCTTT
cdr3_aa: CALGDCEPCLGIPPYTDKLIF

d_call: TRDD3
v_call: TRDV1
clone_size: large
j_call: TRDJ1
cdr3_nt: TGTGCTCTTGGGTCCCATCACGGCGGTATAACCTTTTACTGGGGGATCCGTACCGGGTACACCGATAAACTCATCTTT
cdr3_aa: CALGSHHGGITFYWGIRTGYTDKLIF

d_call: TRDD3
v_call: TRDV2
clone_size: medium-sized
j_call: TRDJ3
cdr3_nt: TGTGCCTGTGACACCGTACTGGGGGATAGCTCCTGGGACACCCGACAGATGTTTTTC
cdr3_aa: CACDTVLGDSSWDTRQMFF

d_call: TRDD3
v_call: TRDV1
clone_size: few
j_call: TRDJ1
cdr3_nt: TGTGCTCTTGGGCCTCCTACGCCCTGGGGGATTACCGATAAACTCATCTTT
cdr3_aa: CALGPPTPWGITDKLIF

d_call: TRDD3
v_call: TRDV2
clone_size: -
j_call: TRDJ1
cdr3_nt: TGTGCCTGTGACACGTGGGATACTGATAAACTCATCTTT
cdr3_aa: CACDTWDTDKLIF

d_call: -
v_call: TRDV3
clone_size: large
j_call: TRDJ3
cdr3_nt: TGTGCCTCCAGTTTTGGTCTAATTGACTGGGACACCCGACAGATGTTTTTC
cdr3_aa: CASSFGLIDWDTRQMFF

d_call: -
v_call: TRDV1
clone_size: medium-sized
j_call: TRDJ1
cdr3_nt: TGTGCTCTTGGGGAACTATACCTCTTTTCCTTGGGGACTTACACCGATAAACTCATCTTT
cdr3_aa: CALGELYLFSLGTYTDKLIF

d_call: TRDD3
v_call: TRDV1
clone_size: large
j_call: TRDJ1
cdr3_nt: TGTGCTCTTGGGGAACTAGTATCACCCCTATCTGACGTACTGGGGATCAGGGGATTTAAGTACACCGATAAACTCATCTTT
cdr3_aa: CALGELVSPLSDVLGIRGFKYTDKLIF

d_call: TRDD3
v_call: TRDV1
clone_size: -
j_call: TRDJ1
cdr3_nt: TGTGCTCTTGGGGAAGGTCCCTACAATGTTTGGGGGATAAATGATAAACTCATCTTT
cdr3_aa: CALGEGPYNVWGINDKLIF

d_call: TRDD3
v_call: TRDV1
clone_size: few
j_call: TRDJ2
cdr3_nt: TGTGCTCTTGGGGACAATCTCCCGGTTCTAGTTACTCTTACTGGGGGATACCGTGACCCCACAGCACAACTCTTCTTT
cdr3_aa: CALGDNLPVLVTLTGGYRDPTAQLFF

d_call: TRDD3
v_call: TRDV2
clone_size: large
j_call: TRDJ1
cdr3_nt: TGTGCCTGTGACACACTACTGGGGGATAAGGGAGGAAAAACCGATAAACTCATCTTT
cdr3_aa: CACDTLLGDKGGKTDKLIF

d_call: -
v_call: TRDV1
clone_size: large
j_call: TRDJ1
cdr3_nt: TGTGCTCTTGGGGAAAGCCCTCCCTTCACCGATAAACTCATCTTT
cdr3_aa: CALGESPPFTDKLIF